These 29 T cell receptor beta chains originate from one sample sequenced in a study of Ad26.COV2.S vaccination and SARS-CoV-2 variants. This table comes from immunoSEQ multiplex PCR, and its TCRdb copy is limited to in-frame clones, with some not included. The sample includes about 350,000 clones, 75% to 90% of them seen just once. Treatment meaning: roughly 19 received Ad26.COV2.S at low or high dose, single or two shots; roughly five received placebo; per-sample allocation not given. Sampling was performed 63 days after the first vaccine or placebo injection. This material consisted of peripheral blood, taken in a trial of Ad26.COV2.S vaccine versus placebo. The receptor set was obtained from a person aged 18-60 years who received the Ad26.COV2.S COVID-19 vaccine or a placebo.

This clone was recorded a few times. V is TRBV5-4 and J is TRBJ1-3, with a tentative D call TRBD1 (5 bases). The germline V and J ends were trimmed by 2 bases and 0 bases, with 9 bases remaining between them. CDR1 is SGHNT, CDR2 YYREEE, per germline (reference sequence). CDR3 length: 15 amino acids. The DNA of the CDR3 is TGTGCCAGCAGCTTATACCAGGGCTCTGGAAACACCATATATTTT. Protein: CASSLYQGSGNTIYF.

CDR3 sequence: CASSSLAGGPHYGYTF. DNA for the CDR3: TGTGCCAGCAGTTCGCTGGCAGGGGGCCCTCACTATGGCTACACCTTC. J is TRBJ1-2 and V is TRBV28, with TRBD1 matching 8 bases. This CDR3 is built from 16 residues. V dropped 4 bases and J dropped 3; count of bases not matched to a gene: 10. Per the germline V gene, CDR1 is MDHEN and CDR2 is SYDVKM.

This rearrangement joins TRBV4-1 to TRBJ2-2; 8 bases match TRBD1. Germline values: CDR1 MGHRA, CDR2 YSYEKL. V lost 5 bases, J lost 2 bases, and 10 bases stayed unmatched. The CDR3 has 17 residues. The CDR3 sequence is CASSSYSGGFNTGELFF. The CDR3 DNA follows: TGCGCCAGCAGCTCCTACTCAGGGGGCTTTAACACCGGGGAGCTGTTTTTT.

The chain employs TRBV5-6 and TRBJ2-7; 11 nucleotides match TRBD2. CDR3 length equals 13 residues. V was pared by 2 bases and J by 11 bases, with 6 bases of the junction left unmatched. CDR1 is SGHDT and CDR2 is YYEEEE in the germline V gene. CDR3 sequence: CASSFWLAGGEYF. As DNA, the CDR3 is TGTGCCAGCAGCTTTTGGCTAGCGGGGGGCGAGTACTTC. The complete variable domain, with remaining parts taken from reference TRBV5-6 and TRBJ2-7, reads DAGVTQSPTHLIKTRGQQVTLRCSPKSGHDTVSWYQQALGQGPQFIFQYYEEEERQRGNFPDRFSGHQFPNYSSELNVNALLLGDSALYLCASSFWLAGGEYFGPGTRLTVT.

This clone was seen only once. The V and J genes are TRBV28 and TRBJ2-7; 9 bases are a match to TRBD2. Trimming at V came to 8 bases and at J to 3 bases, leaving 11 bases not matched to a gene. Germline-derived CDR1 and CDR2 are MDHEN and SYDVKM. This CDR3 comprises 15 residues. The CDR3 is CASLPASGNNYEQYF. In DNA, the CDR3 is TGTGCCAGCCTTCCCGCTAGCGGGAATAACTACGAGCAGTACTTC.

The chain couples TRBV6-2 or TRBV6-3 to TRBJ2-1, with D tentatively TRBD2 (7 bases). Germline loops: CDR1 MNHEY, CDR2 SVGEGT. The CDR3 runs to 15 residues. V was cut by 2 bases and J by 12 bases, with 20 bases left in between. The CDR3 region is CASSYIGGRGSGQFF. The CDR3, as DNA: TGTGCCAGCAGTTACATCGGGGGGCGCGGGAGCGGGCAGTTCTTC.

This rearrangement joins TRBV27 to TRBJ2-7; D not certain. The V end lost 2 bases, the J end lost 4 bases, and 12 bases lay between the germline ends. The CDR3 runs 14 residues. CDR1 MNHEY and CDR2 SMNVEV come from the germline V gene (reference sequence). The CDR3 bases are TGTGCCAGCAGTTTAGGTGGCTACATATACGAGCAGTACTTC. Protein: CASSLGGYIYEQYF.

This chain uses TRBV4-2 with TRBJ1-2, with D possibly being TRBD1 (6 bases). Per the germline V gene, CDR1 is LGHNA and CDR2 is YNFKEQ. The CDR3 runs 14 residues. The CDR3 reads CESGLGGSPNGYTF. The CDR3 DNA reads TGTGAAAGTGGGCTCGGGGGCTCACCTAATGGCTACACCTTC.

This rearrangement joins TRBV19 to TRBJ1-5; no clear D gene. CDR1 and CDR2 (germline): LNHDA, SQIVND (reference sequence). The CDR3 has 14 amino acids. V lost 1 base, J lost 5 bases, and 9 bases lay in between. CDR3 residues: CASSIGGWDQPQHF. The DNA for the CDR3 is TGTGCCAGTAGTATAGGAGGGTGGGATCAGCCCCAGCATTTT.

This clone is a singleton in its sample. This CDR3 is also generated by other DNA sequences in the sample. The chain couples TRBV4-3 to TRBJ1-1, with D unclear. Trimming stripped 1 base from V and 1 base from J, with 7 bases between. This CDR3 has 14 residues. Looked up from germline, CDR1 is LGHNA and CDR2 is YSLEER. The CDR3 DNA sequence: TGCGCCAGCAGCCAAGTCTCAGGGAACACTGAAGCTTTCTTT. Protein product: CASSQVSGNTEAFF.

The chain joins TRBV24-1 to TRBJ2-5; 10 positions agree with TRBD1. The CDR3 spans 13 residues. V lost 7 bases to trimming and J lost 14 bases; unmatched junction nucleotides: 12. CDR1 is KGHDR and CDR2 is SFDVKD in the germline V gene. The CDR3 coding sequence is TGTGCCACCAGGGCCCAGGACAGGGGGAGGTTCTACTTC. As protein: CATRAQDRGRFYF.

This clone was seen more than once but under ten times. The chain joins TRBV9 to TRBJ1-5; D is ambiguous. CDR1 is SGDLS, CDR2 YYNGEE, per germline. The CDR3 runs to 17 residues. V was pared by 0 bases and J by 2 bases, with 15 bases between. CDR3 protein: CASSVGEWASGNQPQHF. CDR3 DNA sequence: TGTGCCAGCAGCGTAGGGGAGTGGGCGTCAGGCAATCAGCCCCAGCATTTT.

This chain links TRBV2 with TRBJ1-1; TRBD1 is a possible D gene (6 bases). V shed 2 bases and J shed 3 bases, with 13 bases lying between them. The germline CDR1 and CDR2 sequences are SNHLY and FYNNEI. There are 15 residues in the CDR3. Written as DNA, the CDR3 is TGTGCCAGCAGTGAATTCAGGGGCACGGACACTGAAGCTTTCTTT. Protein product: CASSEFRGTDTEAFF.

The gene calls are TRBV11-2 and TRBJ2-2, with 8 bases matching TRBD2. J gave up 4 bases and V 5 bases, and 18 bases lay outside the gene matches. Germline V gives CDR1 SGHAT, CDR2 FQNNGV. This CDR3 has 19 amino acids. CDR3 sequence: CASSPRPGVGAGGTGELFF. CDR3 DNA sequence: TGTGCCAGCAGCCCTAGACCGGGGGTTGGGGCGGGGGGCACCGGGGAGCTGTTTTTT. Full variable domain (missing parts from reference TRBV11-2 and TRBJ2-2): EAGVAQSPRYKIIEKRQSVAFWCNPISGHATLYWYQQILGQGPKLLIQFQNNGVVDDSQLPKDRFSAERLKGVDSTLKIQPAKLEDSAVYLCASSPRPGVGAGGTGELFFGEGSRLTVL.

The gene calls are TRBV6-1 and TRBJ2-1, with D possibly TRBD2 on 7 matching bases. The CDR3 totals 16 residues. The V gene lost 3 bases and the J gene lost 10 bases, with 22 bases spanning the gap. CDR1 is MNHNS, CDR2 SASEGT, per germline. The CDR3 bases are TGTGCCAGCAGTGAGACTAGGGGGGGGTTCGGGGAGGAGCAGTTCTTC. Encoded protein: CASSETRGGFGEEQFF.

This clone was recorded once. The V call is TRBV6-6, the J call TRBJ1-2; no firm D call. Per germline, CDR1 MNHNY and CDR2 SVGAGI (reference sequence). This CDR3 contains 12 residues. Trimming took off 5 bases at V and 5 bases at J, with 9 bases between the two ends. The DNA of the CDR3 is TGTGCCAGCAGTCTCCCAGGATATGGCTACACCTTC. Its translation is CASSLPGYGYTF.

Concerning this clone: This specimen includes other DNA sequences encoding the same CDR3. The chain joins TRBV5-4 to TRBJ2-3, with 7 bases lining up with TRBD2. The germline gives CDR1 SGHNT, CDR2 YYREEE (reference sequence). V shed 0 bases and J 1 base; nucleotides not matched to a gene: 2. The CDR3 spans 15 residues. CDR3 loop: CASSLGLAGTDTQYF. For the CDR3, the DNA is TGTGCCAGCAGCTTGGGACTAGCCGGCACAGATACGCAGTATTTT. The complete variable domain, with remaining parts taken from reference TRBV5-4 and TRBJ2-3, reads ETGVTQSPTHLIKTRGQQVTLRCSSQSGHNTVSWYQQALGQGPQFIFQYYREEENGRGNFPPRFSGLQFPNYSSELNVNALELDDSALYLCASSLGLAGTDTQYFGPGTRLTVL.

This chain joins TRBV9 and TRBJ2-3; D is ambiguous. V was trimmed by 4 bases and J by 5 bases, leaving 8 bases between them. This CDR3 spans 12 amino acids. CDR1 SGDLS and CDR2 YYNGEE come from the germline V gene. CDR3 protein: CASSFTGDTQYF. The CDR3 DNA is TGTGCCAGCAGCTTTACGGGAGATACGCAGTATTTT. Full variable domain (missing parts from reference TRBV9 and TRBJ2-3): DSGVTQTPKHLITATGQRVTLRCSPRSGDLSVYWYQQSLDQGLQFLIQYYNGEERAKGNILERFSAQQFPDLHSELNLSSLELGDSALYFCASSFTGDTQYFGPGTRLTVL.

A remark on this clone: The same CDR3 arises from other DNA sequences in this sample as well. This chain joins TRBV11-2 and TRBJ2-7, with D uncertain. The germline gives CDR1 SGHAT, CDR2 FQNNGV. Trimming pared 5 bases from V and 4 bases from J, leaving 6 bases between. The CDR3 contains 11 residues. The CDR3 coding sequence is TGTGCCAGCAGCCCCGCTTACGAGCAGTACTTC. Encoded protein: CASSPAYEQYF.

V gene TRBV7-2 combines with J gene TRBJ1-2, with a weak D call TRBD1 (6 bases). CDR3 length: 13 amino acids. V lost 1 base and J 6 bases, leaving 9 bases between the germline ends. The germline V gene encodes CDR1 SGHTA and CDR2 FQGNSA. DNA for the CDR3: TGTGCCAGCAGCTTAGTAGGGGGTCATGGCTACACCTTC. This sequence encodes CASSLVGGHGYTF.

The V and J genes are TRBV11-2 and TRBJ1-5; D not certain. V lost 5 bases to trimming and J lost 7 bases, with 12 bases between them. Germline CDR1 reads SGHAT; CDR2 reads FQNNGV. The CDR3 loop spans 13 amino acids. The chain's CDR3 is CASSIHISQPQHF. CDR3 nucleotides: TGTGCCAGCAGCATACATATTAGCCAGCCCCAGCATTTT.

The V and J genes are TRBV18 and TRBJ2-6; 7 bases agree with TRBD1. V dropped 6 bases and J dropped 1; count of bases not matched to a gene: 3. CDR1 is KGHSH, CDR2 LQKENI, per germline. This CDR3 region has 15 residues. This CDR3 is CASSRQGSGANVLTF. CDR3 nucleotides: TGTGCCAGCTCGCGACAGGGATCTGGGGCCAACGTCCTGACTTTC.

This chain links TRBV5-1 with TRBJ1-2; D not resolved. CDR3 length: 14 residues. Germline V CDR1 and CDR2: SGHRS, YFSETQ. Trimming removed 5 bases from V and 1 base from J, with 12 bases in between. DNA for the CDR3: TGCGCCAGCAGATTTTCCGTTTTTAACTATGGCTACACCTTC. This sequence encodes CASRFSVFNYGYTF.

The V and J genes are TRBV19 and TRBJ1-1, with D maybe TRBD1 (6 bases). Trimming stripped 6 bases from V and 4 bases from J, with 18 bases between. The CDR3 is 15 amino acids. The germline V gene encodes CDR1 LNHDA and CDR2 SQIVND (reference sequence). The CDR3 loop reads CASRQGGPGGTEAFF. The DNA for the CDR3 is TGTGCCAGTAGACAGGGAGGCCCGGGGGGCACTGAAGCTTTCTTT.

The chain recombines TRBV6-2 or TRBV6-3 with TRBJ1-5; unclear D gene. The ends were cut back, 4 bases at V and 4 bases at J, with 11 bases in the middle. The CDR3 has 14 residues. CDR1 and CDR2 from the germline V gene are MNHEY and SVGEGT. CDR3 protein: CASSSGLGNQPQHF. In DNA form, the CDR3 reads TGTGCCAGCAGTTCCGGTCTAGGGAATCAGCCCCAGCATTTT.

DNA for the CDR3: TGTGCCAGTAGTTCAAGGGGATCGTTTGGCGAGCAGTACTTC. It encodes CASSSRGSFGEQYF. The gene calls are TRBV19 and TRBJ2-7; D possibly corresponds to TRBD1 (5 bases). The CDR3 runs 14 residues. Trimming took off 5 bases at V and 6 bases at J, with 17 bases between the two ends. Per the germline V gene, CDR1 is LNHDA and CDR2 is SQIVND (reference sequence).

J is TRBJ2-1 and V is TRBV11-2, with D unresolved. Trimming took 0 bases from V and 1 from J, leaving 7 bases between them. CDR3 length: 15 amino acids. Germline V CDR1 and CDR2: SGHAT, FQNNGV. The CDR3 here is CASSLESSSYNEQFF. The CDR3 nucleotides read TGTGCCAGCAGCTTAGAGAGTAGTTCCTACAATGAGCAGTTCTTC.

This clone was picked up a small number of times. The J gene is TRBJ1-6, the V gene TRBV2; D is unresolved. The germline gives CDR1 SNHLY, CDR2 FYNNEI. The CDR3 has 17 residues. Deletions cut 4 bases from V and 0 bases from J, with 13 bases between. CDR3 in DNA: TGTGCCAGCAGTGTGGCTCGCGGGAGCTCCTATAATTCACCCCTCCACTTT. This encodes CASSVARGSSYNSPLHF. The full variable domain, with the rest looked up from reference TRBV2 and TRBJ1-6, is EPEVTQTPSHQVTQMGQEVILRCVPISNHLYFYWYRQILGQKVEFLVSFYNNEISEKSEIFDDQFSVERPDGSNFTLKIRSTKLEDSAMYFCASSVARGSSYNSPLHFGNGTRLTVT.

V gene TRBV5-4 combines with J gene TRBJ2-1, with D possibly matching TRBD1 (6 bases). This CDR3 has 15 residues. CDR1 is SGHNT and CDR2 is YYREEE in the germline V gene (reference sequence). The germline V and J ends were trimmed by 5 bases and 9 bases, with 21 bases remaining between them. CDR3 sequence: CASSSPGALLAEQFF. DNA for the CDR3: TGTGCCAGCAGTTCACCAGGGGCGCTATTAGCTGAGCAGTTCTTC.